The 15 T cell receptor beta chains below all came from one sample that was sequenced in a study of cytomegalovirus exposure and HLA in healthy donors. Researchers ran the PCR with 60 Vbeta and 13 Jbeta primers. The data were produced by immunoSEQ multiplex PCR, yet TCRdb's version contains in-frame clones alone and is incomplete. This table holds about 190,000 clones, about 81% found once. Source material: PBMCs. Source of these receptors: a man younger than 45 in good health and CMV-seropositive.

This sequence joins TRBV6-4 and TRBJ2-1, with 9 bases lining up with TRBD2. Germline V lookup: CDR1 MRHNA, CDR2 SNTAGT. This CDR3 has 17 amino acids. V lost 5 bases and J lost 6; bases outside the gene matches: 14. The CDR3 DNA follows: TGTGCCAGCAGTAAGGGACTAGCAGGAGGGCCGACCAATGAGCAGTTCTTC. Residues: CASSKGLAGGPTNEQFF.

The chain is built from TRBV5-1 and TRBJ2-7; the D gene is possibly TRBD2 (5 bases). The CDR3 covers 11 residues. Germline V gene lookup returns CDR1 SGHRS and CDR2 YFSETQ. V was clipped by 0 bases and J by 7 bases, with 5 bases between them. The DNA for the CDR3 is TGCGCCAGCAGCTTGGGGAGGGAGCAGTACTTC. This translates into CASSLGREQYF.

V usage is TRBV7-2 and J usage is TRBJ2-7; TRBD2 matches at 12 bases. CDR1 is SGHTA and CDR2 is FQGNSA in the germline V gene. Unmatched junction bases numbered 8, after V lost 1 base and J lost 4 bases. The CDR3 consists of 17 residues. Here the CDR3 DNA reads TGTGCCAGCAGCTTAGAGGGATGGGGGACTAGCGGGTACGAGCAGTACTTC. This translates into CASSLEGWGTSGYEQYF.

V gene TRBV5-4 combines with J gene TRBJ1-2; no clear D gene. The CDR3 is made up of 14 amino acids. V dropped 0 bases and J dropped 8 bases, with 14 bases sitting between them. The germline V gene has CDR1 SGHNT and CDR2 YYREEE (reference sequence). The CDR3 sequence: CASSLAGISGGYTF. CDR3 sequence (DNA): TGTGCCAGCAGCTTGGCGGGTATATCGGGGGGCTACACCTTC.

For the CDR3, the DNA is TGCGCCAGCAAGGGCCAACAGGGTGCAAATACGCAGTATTTT. Its protein product is CASKGQQGANTQYF. The chain joins TRBV5-1 to TRBJ2-3, with a possible D match to TRBD1 (6 bases). V lost 6 bases and J 7 bases, leaving 18 bases between the germline ends. CDR3 length: 14 residues. Per the germline V gene, CDR1 is SGHRS and CDR2 is YFSETQ.

The chain uses TRBV2 and TRBJ1-1, with D maybe TRBD1 (6 bases). V lost 10 bases to trimming and J lost 2 bases, with 17 bases between them. This CDR3 is built from 14 residues. Germline V CDR1 and CDR2: SNHLY, FYNNEI. CDR3 sequence: CANIWGRRNTEAFF. In DNA, the CDR3 is TGTGCCAACATTTGGGGGCGGAGAAACACTGAAGCTTTCTTT.

In its sample, this clone was seen a few times. The chain combines TRBV2 with TRBJ2-2, with D perhaps TRBD2 (5 bases). V lost 7 bases, J lost 4 bases, and 10 bases lay in between. Looked up from germline, CDR1 is SNHLY and CDR2 is FYNNEI. The CDR3 consists of 13 residues. Here the CDR3 DNA reads TGTGCCAGCAAAGGAGCGGTCACCGGGGAGCTGTTTTTT. Translation gives CASKGAVTGELFF.

The V call is TRBV5-6, the J call TRBJ2-5; 14 bases line up with TRBD2. The ends lost 1 base at V and 4 bases at J; junction bases unmatched: 12. Germline V lookup: CDR1 SGHDT, CDR2 YYEEEE. The CDR3 runs to 19 residues. CDR3 sequence reads: CASSLKTSGGGMVGETQYF. The CDR3 DNA reads as TGTGCCAGCAGCTTGAAGACTAGCGGGGGGGGTATGGTAGGAGAGACCCAGTACTTC.

The CDR3 DNA follows: TGTGCCAGCAGGAGTCCGGGCAGGGGGCTAGGAAACACCATATATTTT. Translating gives CASRSPGRGLGNTIYF. The chain combines TRBV11-2 with TRBJ1-3, with TRBD1 matching 8 bases. Germline V gives CDR1 SGHAT, CDR2 FQNNGV. The CDR3 runs to 16 residues. The junction had 11 bases not matched to a gene; V was cut back by 6 bases and J by 4 bases.

The genes are TRBV6-5 and TRBJ2-3, with unresolved D. This CDR3 has 14 residues. V dropped 3 bases and J dropped 2 bases, with 9 bases sitting between them. CDR1 and CDR2 from the germline V gene are MNHEY and SVGAGI. The DNA for the CDR3 is TGTGCCAGCAGTTATAGCCTAGACACAGATACGCAGTATTTT. Translating gives CASSYSLDTDTQYF.

The chain joins TRBV19 to TRBJ2-3; 9 positions match TRBD1. The CDR3 consists of 14 residues. V trimming: 6 bases; J trimming: 3 bases; junction bases outside the gene matches: 4. The V gene's germline CDR1 is LNHDA and CDR2 SQIVND (reference sequence). The CDR3 loop reads CASRSGQGTDTQYF. CDR3 DNA sequence: TGTGCCAGTAGAAGTGGACAGGGGACAGATACGCAGTATTTT.

The chain links TRBV6-6 to TRBJ2-5; 9 bases map to TRBD1. In germline, CDR1 is MNHNY, CDR2 SVGAGI (reference sequence). The CDR3 runs to 14 residues. J gave up 7 bases and V 7 bases, and 10 bases lay outside the gene matches. The chain's CDR3 is CASTRDRAEGTQYF. As DNA, the CDR3 is TGTGCCAGCACACGGGACAGGGCAGAAGGGACCCAGTACTTC.

The chain recombines TRBV9 with TRBJ1-2, with D unclear. Per the germline V gene, CDR1 is SGDLS and CDR2 is YYNGEE. The CDR3 has 12 amino acids. The V end was cut by 2 bases, the J end by 7 bases, with 9 bases between. The CDR3 nucleotides are TGTGCCAGCAGCGTTGGCGGCAGTGGCTACACCTTC. Protein: CASSVGGSGYTF.

The gene calls are TRBV5-1 and TRBJ2-7, with TRBD1 as a possible D gene (7 bases). This CDR3 is built from 14 residues. CDR1 SGHRS and CDR2 YFSETQ come from the germline V gene. The V end was cut by 0 bases, the J end by 6 bases, with 13 bases between. CDR3: CASSLAPQGGEQYF. The CDR3 nucleotides are TGCGCCAGCAGCTTGGCTCCCCAGGGGGGCGAGCAGTACTTC. The whole variable domain, filled in from reference TRBV5-1 and TRBJ2-7, reads KAGVTQTPRYLIKTRGQQVTLSCSPISGHRSVSWYQQTPGQGLQFLFEYFSETQRNKGNFPGRFSGRQFSNSRSEMNVSTLELGDSALYLCASSLAPQGGEQYFGPGTRLTVT.

V and J are TRBV18 and TRBJ1-4; D is possibly TRBD1 (6 bases). The CDR3 consists of 15 residues. The V gene's germline CDR1 is KGHSH and CDR2 LQKENI. The ends were cut back, 5 bases at V and 6 bases at J, with 16 bases in the middle. CDR3 sequence: CASSSYRVGDEKLFF. The CDR3 bases are TGTGCCAGCTCATCCTACAGGGTTGGTGATGAAAAACTGTTTTTT. Supplemented by reference TRBV18 and TRBJ1-4, the full variable domain reads NAGVMQNPRHLVRRRGQEARLRCSPMKGHSHVYWYRQLPEEGLKFMVYLQKENIIDESGMPKERFSAEFPKEGPSILRIQQVVRGDSAAYFCASSSYRVGDEKLFFGSGTQLSVL.